This TCR beta chain was profiled in a study of blood T cell repertoires in COVID-19. Study in general: T cells, B-cell-depleted T cells, or PBMCs provided the cDNA or gDNA that served as material.

The germline gives CDR1 SGHTA, CDR2 FQGTGA. V lost 3 bases and J 4 bases, leaving 9 bases between the germline ends. This CDR3 is built from 13 residues. As handled by the study authors: Amplification of reference gene primers was used by the study to estimate nucleated cell counts. TCRdb's copy holds only in-frame clones and misses some; the assay was immunoSEQ multiplex PCR. That table furnishes V, J and clone size, whereas the DNA furnished D and trimming. Among roughly 240,000 clones listed, 83% were seen once. The receptor comes from a man in his 60s who had recovered from COVID-19. The gene calls are TRBV7-3 and TRBJ1-1; TRBD1 might be the D (5 bases). Sequenced: peripheral blood. CDR3 DNA: TGTGCCAGCAGCTTCGGGGGAGGCACTGAAGCTTTCTTT. Translated, it gives CASSFGGGTEAFF.